Listed below are T cell receptor beta chains from one sample, sequenced in a study of T-cell reconstitution after alpha-beta-depleted transplantation in children. TCRdb re-analysed the PCR reads in MiXCR, keeping a single row per CDR3 protein. The table lists over 85,000 distinct CDR3 sequences, about 5.6% of them singletons. The specimen was PBMCs, mostly from graft donor cells, collected 60 days after TCRalphabeta/CD19-depleted stem cell transplant. Receptor source: a female patient between 2 and 10 years old who had a stem cell transplant for Fanconi anemia, so the T cells may come from the graft donor. The CDR3 runs from the conserved cysteine through the conserved F or W. A D gene is named only where the DNA matches it firmly. The size entry is marked missing in some rows and otherwise reads once, few, many or a size class.

D | size | V | CDR3
TRBD1 | many | TRBV18 | CASSHRGRYEQYF
TRBD1 | . | TRBV19 | CASSMGPGQQETQYF
. | . | TRBV2 | CASIQQRHTYEQYF
. | many | TRBV3-1 | CASSVMDEQYF
. | many | TRBV20-1 | CSANRAGDNTEAFF
TRBD1 | many | TRBV28 | CASSISGTAQETQYF
TRBD2 | few | TRBV20-1 | CSARVAGGQETQYF
TRBD1 | few | TRBV29-1 | CSVGPGQEYEQYF
. | . | TRBV20-1 | CSAAHRIHHYGYTF
. | many | TRBV29-1 | CSVEDRGGSYEQYF
. | few | TRBV5-1 | CASRPTGIPTDTQYF
. | many | TRBV6-1 | CASSLLRGGGNQPQHF
. | few | TRBV5-1 | CASSLERPKETQYF
TRBD1 | few | TRBV7-3 | CASSLTGDQPQHF
. | many | TRBV7-3 | CASSLGWGYEQYF
. | many | TRBV6-5 | CASSRGEVYEQYF
. | many | TRBV20-1 | CSASYRVGTGELFF
. | many | TRBV21-1 | CASSKGPYPSTDTQYF
. | . | TRBV25-1 | CASSPKTSIADTQYF
TRBD2 | few | TRBV7-2 | CASSLPSGPTDTQYF
. | . | TRBV4-1 | CASSQDLGRYEQYF
TRBD1 | many | TRBV9 | CASRQGAIGELFF
. | many | TRBV4-1 | CASSHSGFLGQRLNTGELFF
. | . | TRBV18 | CASSSQPPPYEQYF
. | few | TRBV7-9 | CASSETVRLSYNEQFF
. | many | TRBV12-3/TRBV12-4 | CASSFGGYGYTF
. | . | TRBV30 | CAWGFRGEQYF
TRBD2 | few | TRBV11-2 | CASSLLLAGGVAKNIQYF
. | few | TRBV6-5 | CASSYPYGYTF
TRBD1 | few | TRBV11-2 | CASSFHRGLKEKLFF
TRBD2 | many | TRBV20-1 | CSARGPGIGLAGESSF
TRBD2 | . | TRBV20-1 | CSARIAGANTGELFF
. | many | TRBV4-2 | CASSQEGAYTEAFF
. | . | TRBV4-1 | CASSQDRFRDEQYF